Shown below are 13 T cell receptor beta chains from a single sample sequenced in a study of blood T cells in healthy people across ages. Through a sample-barcoded 5' primer and a J-beta primer mix, a second PCR was run for roughly 7 to 12 cycles. MiXCR was run by TCRdb on the 5' RACE reads, yielding one entry per CDR3 protein. The sample has 750,000 to 950,000 distinct CDR3 sequences; roughly 50% are singletons. Sequencing used blood. These receptor sequences come from an older man in good health.

The chain recombines TRBV16 with TRBJ1-5; the D is unclear. CDR1 and CDR2 (germline): KGHSY, FQNENV. Trimming stripped 0 bases from V and 4 bases from J, with 1 base between. CDR3 length: 12 residues. The CDR3 reads CASSQSNQPQHF. In nucleotides, the CDR3 is TGTGCCAGCAGCCAATCAAATCAGCCCCAGCATTTT. Looking up the rest from reference TRBV16 and TRBJ1-5 gives the full variable domain: GEEVAQTPKHLVRGEGQKAKLYCAPIKGHSYVFWYQQVLKNEFKFLISFQNENVFDETGMPKERFSAKCLPNSPCSLEIQATKLEDSAVYFCASSQSNQPQHFGDGTRLSIL.

The chain has TRBV18 and TRBJ2-5; 7 nucleotides line up with TRBD1. The germline V gene encodes CDR1 KGHSH and CDR2 LQKENI. The CDR3 loop spans 15 amino acids. Trimming removed 3 bases from V and 1 base from J; junction bases left unmatched: 5. The CDR3 DNA follows: TGTGCCAGCTCACCTATGGGACAGTCCCAAGAGACCCAGTACTTC. This translates into CASSPMGQSQETQYF.

The chain combines TRBV5-1 with TRBJ1-2, with D unresolved. The CDR3 sequence is 14 residues long. V was clipped by 4 bases and J by 8 bases, with 18 bases between them. Per the germline V gene, CDR1 is SGHRS and CDR2 is YFSETQ. DNA for the CDR3: TGCGCCAGCAGCCCGGAGGCCCCCATCGCGGGCTACACCTTC. Amino acids: CASSPEAPIAGYTF.

This clonotype was observed a handful of times. The rearrangement links TRBV15 to TRBJ2-3; D unresolved. Germline V lookup: CDR1 LNHNV, CDR2 YYDKDF (reference sequence). V was pared by 0 bases and J by 3 bases, with 10 bases between. The CDR3 has 15 residues. CDR3 DNA: TGTGCCACCAGCAGAGATCCCCAGGCAACAGATACGCAGTATTTT. This sequence encodes CATSRDPQATDTQYF. Full variable domain (missing parts from reference TRBV15 and TRBJ2-3): DAMVIQNPRYQVTQFGKPVTLSCSQTLNHNVMYWYQQKSSQAPKLLFHYYDKDFNNEADTPDNFQSRRPNTSFCFLDIRSPGLGDTAMYLCATSRDPQATDTQYFGPGTRLTVL.

This clonotype has more than one count but fewer than ten. The V and J genes are TRBV2 and TRBJ2-1; 13 nucleotides align to TRBD2. The CDR3 runs to 16 residues. The germline gives CDR1 SNHLY, CDR2 FYNNEI. The J segment lost 10 bases and the V segment lost 6 bases, leaving 12 bases of the junction unmatched. The DNA of the CDR3 is TGTGCCAGCAGCGGCGTTGGGGGACTAGCGGGAATGGAGCAGTTCTTC. Translation gives CASSGVGGLAGMEQFF.

V gene TRBV3-1 combines with J gene TRBJ2-1; D uncertain. The length of the CDR3 is 16 residues. CDR1 and CDR2 from the germline V gene are LGHDT and YNNKEL (reference sequence). V was trimmed by 0 bases and J by 2 bases, leaving 11 bases between them. CDR3 nucleotide sequence: TGTGCCAGCAGCCAAGAGGGCAGCTATACCTACAATGAGCAGTTCTTC. It specifies CASSQEGSYTYNEQFF.

This clonotype was found a few times. The CDR3 here is CSAGGQGSNEQYF. The CDR3 DNA follows: TGCAGTGCTGGGGGACAGGGGAGCAACGAGCAGTACTTC. The rearrangement links TRBV20-1 to TRBJ2-5, with 10 bases lining up with TRBD1. The J call could be wrong; TRBJ2-7 is a better fit for the DNA end. Germline lookup yields CDR1 DFQATT and CDR2 SNEGSKA (reference sequence). The CDR3 is 13 residues long.

CDR3 in DNA: TGTGCCACCACACGGATCGCCGGCTACGAGCAGTACTTC. Translating gives CATTRIAGYEQYF. The gene calls are TRBV10-3 and TRBJ2-7; D is ambiguous. Trimming removed 10 bases from V and 3 bases from J, with 16 bases in between. This CDR3 is built from 13 residues. Germline lookup yields CDR1 ENHRY and CDR2 SYGVKD.

J is TRBJ2-1 and V is TRBV3-1; D is perhaps TRBD2 (6 bases). Trimming left V 3 bases short and J 9 bases short, with 21 bases between. Germline CDR1 is LGHDT and CDR2 is YNNKEL (reference sequence). The CDR3 length is 16 residues. CDR3 loop: CASSQVAALGVGEQFF. For the CDR3, the DNA is TGTGCCAGCAGCCAGGTAGCGGCCTTGGGCGTGGGTGAGCAGTTCTTC.

This rearrangement joins TRBV7-9 to TRBJ1-2; D might be TRBD1 (5 bases). The V and J ends lost 1 base and 8 bases respectively, with 14 bases between them. CDR3 length: 14 residues. Germline lookup yields CDR1 SEHNR and CDR2 FQNEAQ (reference sequence). The CDR3 DNA follows: TGTGCCAGCAGCTTAGTAGGGGCCTCCAACGGCTACACCTTC. Amino acids: CASSLVGASNGYTF.

The chain carries TRBV6-1 and TRBJ2-1, with D perhaps matching TRBD2 (6 bases). Germline V CDR1 and CDR2: MNHNS, SASEGT. Trimming cost V 8 bases and J 4 bases, with 15 bases left between them. The length of the CDR3 is 14 residues. In nucleotides, the CDR3 is TGTGCCAGCTTAGGCTGGGGACTTTACAATGAGCAGTTCTTC. It yields the protein CASLGWGLYNEQFF.

The chain combines TRBV7-6 with TRBJ2-7; possible D gene TRBD2, 5 bases. CDR1 SGHVS and CDR2 FNYEAQ come from the germline V gene. Trimming took 5 bases from V and 7 from J, leaving 9 bases between them. The CDR3 contains 11 residues. The CDR3 region has the DNA TGTGCCAGCAGCGAGGGTGTGGAGCAGTACTTC. Translated, it gives CASSEGVEQYF.

The V gene is TRBV19, the J gene TRBJ2-1, with 8 bases fitting TRBD1. The CDR3 covers 15 residues. V lost 3 bases, J lost 7 bases, and 8 bases stayed unmatched. Germline-derived CDR1 and CDR2 are LNHDA and SQIVND (reference sequence). The DNA of the CDR3 is TGTGCCAGTAGTATCTCGACAGGGGTGGTAAATGAGCAGTTCTTC. Amino acid sequence: CASSISTGVVNEQFF. Full variable domain (rest looked up from reference TRBV19 and TRBJ2-1): DGGITQSPKYLFRKEGQNVTLSCEQNLNHDAMYWYRQDPGQGLRLIYYSQIVNDFQKGDIAEGYSVSREKKESFPLTVTSAQKNPTAFYLCASSISTGVVNEQFFGPGTRLTVL.